This T cell receptor beta chain came from a study of cytomegalovirus exposure and HLA in healthy donors. At the level of the study: A later analysis reported the same platform for the 95 to 150 validation repertoires and the 500 to 700 first-cohort repertoires. Study results and limitations: In a later analysis, first-cohort TCR clusters were found to tend to co-occur in the approximately 120 validation repertoires. Cytomegalovirus status, reportedly, was diagnosed with high specificity and sensitivity by the classifier.

CDR1 and CDR2 from the germline V gene are SGHNT and YYREEE (reference sequence). After removal of 4 bases from V and 8 bases from J, the junction contained 11 bases not matched to a gene. The CDR3 runs to 14 residues. A single count supports this clone. Its antigen is not known. An approximately 120-subject validation cohort, separate from the roughly 670-subject first cohort, supplied the donors. Generated by immunoSEQ multiplex PCR, the TCRdb table keeps only in-frame clones and is missing some. The sample includes 60,000 to 85,000 clones, about 93% of them seen just once. This chain connects TRBV5-4 to TRBJ1-2; 7 bases are shared with TRBD1. The receptor was isolated from a man in his late teens or twenties in good health and CMV-seropositive. Sample: PBMCs. The DNA for the CDR3 is TGTGCCAGCAGCCCCAAAGGGGGCGTCTGGGGCTACACCTTC. It specifies CASSPKGGVWGYTF.